This T cell receptor beta chain is drawn from a study of T cells in Graves' hyperthyroidism and ophthalmopathy (dated 2019 in TCRdb). With regard to the full study: Peripheral blood was collected at initial diagnosis, before any treatment. To identify distinguishing TCR V-J signatures, a discovery cohort of 90 to 100 patients was used, comprising 43 with Graves' ophthalmopathy and approximately 57 with stable Graves' hyperthyroidism. Whether ophthalmopathy could be predicted prospectively was tested in an independent validation cohort made up of approximately 19 hyperthyroidism patients plus 17 patients who later progressed to ophthalmopathy. For training and testing, the 100 or so patients in the discovery cohort were randomly divided in a 7:3 ratio. In addition, the study compared T-cell repertoires in thyroid tissue and in blood from about 6 Graves' hyperthyroidism patients. Following sampling, methimazole starting at 30 mg daily was given to hyperthyroidism patients, and high-dose intravenous methylprednisolone was given to ophthalmopathy patients. According to the paper, TCR Vbeta CDR3 sequencing was carried out on more than 120 peripheral blood samples, which came from about 45 ophthalmopathy, 80 or so hyperthyroidism and about 17 progressor patients.

A patient counted as having stable Graves' hyperthyroidism if no progression to ophthalmopathy occurred over 18 months of follow-up. The hyperthyroidism patients were between 18 and 65 years old and newly diagnosed, with a disease duration of less than 2 months. Any patient with an uncontrolled infection, another autoimmune disease, pregnancy or lactation was excluded. Diagnoses were based on clinical symptoms, serum thyroxine and TRAb, thyroid ultrasound and orbital computed tomography. PBMCs were separated from under 12 ml of fresh peripheral blood using Ficoll-Paque density gradient centrifugation. Trizol reagent was used to extract total RNA, and RNA quality was then checked on an Agilent 2100 Bioanalyzer. From the cysteine through the phenylalanine, the CDR3 covers 15 amino acids. Only the CDR3 part of the read is kept: 45 bases, read in frame from the first base. V and J are trimmed by 5 bases and 5 bases, and the gene matches miss 9 bases of the junction. Reading the germline V gene (reference sequence) gives CDR1 DFQATT and CDR2 SNEGSKA.

In this sample, this clonotype turned up a few times. Which antigen it targets is not known. The record has no base qualities; no much larger clone is one base away. The TCR beta CDR3 regions were amplified from the RNA transcripts. A first-round RT-PCR of the TCR CDR3 used the HTBI primer set with the Qiagen OneStep RT-PCR kit. Libraries were constructed in a second round of multiplex PCR, after which size selection and purification were carried out. Sequencing of the libraries was done on an Illumina HiSeq2000 using paired-end 100 bp reads. Under the source paper's analysis protocol: SOAPnuke was used to process the raw data, removing reads that contained adapters or uncalled bases, had a mean Phred below 15, or lacked an exact match to the constant primer or identifier. High-quality paired reads were merged with COPE v1.2.5, and unique nucleotide sequences were defined as clonotypes. Clonotypes were aligned to IMGT TRBV, TRBD and TRBJ reference segments using MiTCR v1.1. The analysis was restricted to V-J combinations with a frequency above 0.0001, which together covered around 99% of the repertoires. The TCS score was defined as F50 (clonal expansion) divided by E x V (chaos), with BLOSUM62-based TCRdist calculated between CDR3 peptides within each V-J. Welch's t-statistics and random forest reduced 500 to 550 V-J features to under 15, which were used in a naive Bayes classifier (R e1071). In-frame beta chains were kept once TCRdb had trimmed the public reads at Q25 with fastp and called clones with MiXCR. CDR3 protein duplicates are merged, each entry listing the most common genes and DNA. V and J calls and clone size were set by TCRdb, not the authors. The sample table lists more than 500,000 distinct CDR3 sequences, about a sixth of them with a count of one. In total, the top ten clones hold 3.5% to 4% of the sample.

The full study reports these points: No statistical method was used to set the sample size in advance, and investigators knew the group allocation. Blood samples also contained most of the expanded thyroid clonotypes (frequency above 0.001), which suggests that blood repertoires may reflect thyroid immune responses. A 13 V-J signature model separated ophthalmopathy from stable hyperthyroidism, with around 90% sensitivity and roughly 84% specificity in cross-validation and 80%/75% in testing. In validation, the model predicted progression to ophthalmopathy a median of around 6.5 months before onset, with about 64% sensitivity and about 72% specificity.

Sequenced sample: blood. Recombination connected TRBV20-1 to TRBJ2-1, with 10 bases aligning to TRBD1. This sequence originates from a woman aged 25 to 39 with Graves' hyperthyroidism. The base sequence is TGCAGTGCTCGTATCGGGACAGGGGTGGACAATGAGCAGTTCTTC. It translates to CSARIGTGVDNEQFF.